The source of this T cell receptor beta chain is a study of kidney transplant recipient with SARS-CoV-2 infection. In its sample, this clonotype was seen many times. TCRdb re-analysed the reads in MiXCR, keeping a single row per CDR3 protein. The table has 200,000 to 300,000 distinct CDR3 sequences, about 30% seen once. This clonotype originated in a male patient between 25 and 39 years old who had COVID-19 and was a kidney transplant recipient. Some T cells may trace back to the graft donor. The sample here was a blood sample, taken at baseline and on approximately day 120 from a kidney transplant recipient.

Here the CDR3 DNA reads TGTGCCAGCAGAAGGACAGGGAATCAGCCCCAGCATTTT. This gives the protein CASRRTGNQPQHF. The gene calls are TRBV16 and TRBJ1-5, with 8 bases lining up with TRBD1. The CDR3 is 13 residues long. Germline lookup yields CDR1 KGHSY and CDR2 FQNENV. V shed 6 bases, J shed 4 bases, and the junction held 2 bases outside the gene matches. Variable domain in full (rest from reference TRBV16 and TRBJ1-5): GEEVAQTPKHLVRGEGQKAKLYCAPIKGHSYVFWYQQVLKNEFKFLISFQNENVFDETGMPKERFSAKCLPNSPCSLEIQATKLEDSAVYFCASRRTGNQPQHFGDGTRLSIL.